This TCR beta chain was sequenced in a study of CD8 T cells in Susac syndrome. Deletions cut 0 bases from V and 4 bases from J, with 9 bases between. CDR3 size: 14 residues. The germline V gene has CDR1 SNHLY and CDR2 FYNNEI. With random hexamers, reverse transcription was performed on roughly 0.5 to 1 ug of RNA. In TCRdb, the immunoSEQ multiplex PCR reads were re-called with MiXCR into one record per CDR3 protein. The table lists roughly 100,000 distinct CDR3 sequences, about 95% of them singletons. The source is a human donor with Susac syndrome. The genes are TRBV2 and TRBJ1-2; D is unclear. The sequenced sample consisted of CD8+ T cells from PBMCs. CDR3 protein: CASSEAQVAYGYTF. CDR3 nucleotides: TGTGCCAGCAGTGAAGCGCAGGTGGCCTATGGCTACACCTTC.